The entry below gives a single T cell receptor (beta chain) sequence along with its context. This clone was observed a few times. Its specific antigen is unknown. No qualities accompany the bases; no much larger clone lies one base away. The data are from a study of beta chain features in type 1 diabetes listed by TCRdb under 2018. Describing the broader study: Mean age, gender distribution, total cell number and subset yield did not differ between patients and healthy donors. A total of 107,917,701 sorted cells were examined across all samples, and a strong correlation was observed between cell number per subset and RNA yield. In the study, TCRB repertoires of sorted circulating CD4+ T cell subsets from recently diagnosed type 1 diabetes patients were compared with those of matched healthy donors. Regulatory and stem cell-like memory subsets were obtained from only 8 patients and about 8 healthy donors, while naive and central memory subsets were obtained from all 30 or so donors.

All of the isolated RNA was reverse transcribed with the High Capacity cDNA Reverse Transcription Kit, so expressed TCRB transcripts were sequenced. Naive, central memory and regulatory T cell samples underwent deep immunoSEQ sequencing, averaging about 3.5 million total reads per sample. After sorted cells were lysed in RLT buffer, RNA was extracted with DNase-treated RNeasy Micro or Mini kits, with the choice depending on cell number. Each cell subset was processed separately to prevent cross-contamination, with patient and healthy donor samples processed together. TCRB sequences were amplified from cDNA with the immunoSEQ multiplex PCR, producing 87-bp fragments spanning the CDR3 region. Amplicons were sequenced on the Illumina HiSeq platform. As for the authors' bioinformatics: Synthetic template baselines were used to correct PCR bias computationally, reads within Hamming distance 2 were collapsed together, and singletons that could not be merged were discarded. Reads were aligned to IMGT to assign V, D and J genes, CDR3 length, and insertions or deletions at six rearrangement sites. Within each subset, clonotype counts were normalized to the number of sorted cells before true diversity and Gini coefficients were calculated with the tcR R package. The overlap coefficient, calculated on TCRB nucleotide sequences, was used to measure repertoire sharing. Out-of-frame TCRB sequences from naive cells were analyzed as a proxy for the pre-selection repertoire. TCRdb mirrors the immuneACCESS table, restricted to in-frame sequences. Some clones are absent from its copies; in checked studies, under half trace to an unresolved V gene, and the reason for the others is unknown. For V, J and clone size, that table is used; D and trimming come from the DNA. This sample comprises fewer than 500,000 clones, approximately 15% of them detected only once. 0.035% to 0.04% of the sample comes from the top ten.

V is trimmed back by 6 bases and J by 6 bases, and the junction contains 7 bases that no gene match accounts for. CDR1 SGHTA and CDR2 FQGNSA are derived from the germline V gene. Including the terminal cysteine and phenylalanine, the CDR3 comprises 14 residues. Just CDR3 DNA is preserved here, 42 bases in frame from base 1. Broader findings and caveats from the paper: Patients with type 1 diabetes made fewer insertions and deleted more nucleotides at VDJ recombination sites, implying thymic rearrangement abnormalities. Only small numbers of individuals were included in the HLA sub-analyses, which left unresolved whether HLA type had any influence on TCRB rearrangement. The naive, central memory and regulatory TCRB repertoires appeared to resemble one another more closely among patients than among healthy donors. Shorter templates might have been favored by PCR, but patient and control samples were amplified and corrected together, so both groups would have been affected equally by any skew. Because cDNA was sequenced instead of genomic DNA, activated cells with high expression could be over-represented, although the groups did not differ in activation or CD3 levels. In all four CD4+ subsets, TCRB CDR3 length was moderately but significantly shorter in type 1 diabetes patients.

A single peripheral blood draw of about 116 mL on average was collected from each donor into heparinised tubes. A BD FACSAria II was used to sort naive, central memory, regulatory and stem cell-like memory CD4+ T cells with a panel that included CD45RO, CCR7, CD25, CD127, CD95 and CD27. A purity above 95% was achieved for all sorted populations. Right away, PBMCs were isolated by Lymphoprep density gradient centrifugation and were stained directly, with no culture step. Samples were stained and sorted in pairs, with one healthy donor and one patient per experiment, so that batch effects were minimized.

The receptor's source is a man in his thirties or forties in good health. Rearrangement joined TRBV7-2 to TRBJ2-1, with TRBD2 matching 8 junction bases. The sequencing input was naive CD4+ T cells from blood. Per the publication, the cell subset or site label means: true naive CD4+ T cells. Here the CDR3 is given as CASSTVSGTNEQFF. At the DNA level, the sequence is TGTGCCAGCAGTACTGTTAGCGGGACCAATGAGCAGTTCTTC.